This T cell receptor beta chain was captured by sequencing in a study of T-cell memory formation after mild COVID-19. As regards this clonotype: The antigen is unknown.

The CDR3 contains 15 residues. The V end was cut by 8 bases, the J end by 0 bases, with 14 bases between. A single record per CDR3 protein comes from TCRdb applying MiXCR to the 5' RACE reads. The repertoire includes fewer than 250,000 distinct CDR3 sequences, around 18% of them detected once, and around 2.4% sits in the top ten. Study findings and constraints: Researchers found some responding clones in pre-infection memory, a sign that cross-reactive memory joined.

The sample was PBMCs or a T cell subset sorted from them (not recorded which). The J gene is TRBJ2-1, the V gene TRBV12-3 or TRBV12-4; D is possibly TRBD1 (5 bases). The sequence was collected from an adult woman who had mild COVID-19 (a few samples of this study predate the infection). Cell type and time point are not known. CDR3 sequence: CASSRGHSSYNEQFF. The CDR3 nucleotides read TGTGCCAGCTCTAGGGGTCACAGCTCCTACAATGAGCAGTTCTTC.